One sample yielded the 20 T cell receptor beta chains listed below, sequenced in a study of T cell responses to AZD1222 COVID-19 vaccine. The protocol was immunoSEQ multiplex PCR, while the TCRdb copy is restricted to in-frame clones and leaves out a portion. The data contain 99,000 or so clones, approximately 90% of them seen just once; the ten biggest clones take up around 8.4%. Sequences were derived from peripheral blood, sampled on day 0 of AZD1222 vaccination. These receptors were taken from an adult in good health.

This chain connects TRBV5-1 to TRBJ2-1; no firm D call. The CDR3 is 15 residues long. Germline V gene lookup returns CDR1 SGHRS and CDR2 YFSETQ. With 3 bases removed from V and 7 bases from J, the gap between germline ends came to 17 bases. CDR3 protein: CASSSGQQMGNEQFF. The CDR3, as DNA: TGCGCCAGCAGCTCGGGCCAGCAGATGGGGAATGAGCAGTTCTTC.

The rearrangement uses TRBV15 and TRBJ1-2; D call uncertain. The CDR3 runs 14 residues. Per the germline V gene, CDR1 is LNHNV and CDR2 is YYDKDF (reference sequence). Trimming removed 0 bases from V and 4 bases from J, with 9 bases in between. The CDR3 region has the DNA TGTGCCACCAGCAGAGATCGTAGGTCCTATGGCTACACCTTC. It is translated as CATSRDRRSYGYTF.

The J gene is TRBJ1-2, the V gene TRBV28; D perhaps matches TRBD1 (5 bases). The germline V and J ends were trimmed by 7 bases and 4 bases, with 10 bases remaining between them. The CDR3 loop spans 12 amino acids. Germline CDR1 MDHEN, CDR2 SYDVKM. The CDR3 is CASTGTLYGYTF. The CDR3 DNA is TGTGCCAGCACCGGGACCCTCTATGGCTACACCTTC.

A single count supports this clone. The gene calls are TRBV6-5 and TRBJ2-7, with 7 bases matching TRBD2. The CDR3 sequence is 13 residues long. V lost 6 bases, J lost 2 bases, and 4 bases stayed unmatched. Germline V gene sequence: CDR1 MNHEY, CDR2 SVGAGI. The DNA of the CDR3 is TGTGCCAGCAGAGCGGGGCCCGCCTACGAGCAGTACTTC. This translates into CASRAGPAYEQYF.

The rearrangement links TRBV5-1 to TRBJ2-3, with D possibly matching TRBD1 (5 bases). CDR1 and CDR2 (germline): SGHRS, YFSETQ. CDR3 length equals 13 residues. Deletions cut 4 bases from V and 6 bases from J, with 12 bases between. The CDR3 sequence: CASSEQGDDTQYF. CDR3 in DNA: TGCGCCAGCAGCGAGCAGGGTGACGATACGCAGTATTTT.

The sample holds one count of this clone. The chain recombines TRBV28 with TRBJ1-1; D is ambiguous. Trimming removed 3 bases from V and 8 bases from J, with 10 bases in between. CDR3 length: 12 amino acids. CDR1 MDHEN and CDR2 SYDVKM come from the germline V gene. The CDR3 region is CASSLGWREAFF. In nucleotides, the CDR3 is TGTGCCAGCAGTTTGGGGTGGAGGGAAGCTTTCTTT.

This clone is a singleton in its sample. This chain uses TRBV6-5 with TRBJ1-2; possibly TRBD1 for D (5 bases). Germline assignment: CDR1 MNHEY and CDR2 SVGAGI. V lost 6 bases to trimming and J lost 8 bases, with 16 bases between them. This CDR3 region has 13 residues. The CDR3 DNA is TGTGCCAGCAGGAGTGGGGCCCTCCAGGGCTACACCTTC. Translating gives CASRSGALQGYTF.

The V call is TRBV7-2, the J call TRBJ1-1, with D possibly being TRBD1 (6 bases). CDR3 size: 13 residues. The ends were cut back, 5 bases at V and 10 bases at J, with 17 bases in the middle. Per germline, CDR1 SGHTA and CDR2 FQGNSA. The CDR3 region is CASSPLFGRGAFF. CDR3 nucleotides: TGTGCCAGCAGCCCCCTTTTTGGCAGGGGAGCTTTCTTT.

This clone has just a few counts. The chain is built from TRBV7-2 and TRBJ2-5, with D perhaps TRBD1 (5 bases). V was pared by 4 bases and J by 4 bases, with 19 bases between. The CDR3 totals 16 residues. Germline V gene sequence: CDR1 SGHTA, CDR2 FQGNSA. Here the CDR3 reads CASSSQLGAARETQYF. CDR3 nucleotides: TGTGCCAGCAGCTCTCAGTTAGGGGCCGCCAGAGAGACCCAGTACTTC. The full variable domain, its missing parts supplied by reference TRBV7-2 and TRBJ2-5, is GAGVSQSPSNKVTEKGKDVELRCDPISGHTALYWYRQSLGQGLEFLIYFQGNSAPDKSGLPSDRFSAERTGGSVSTLTIQRTQQEDSAVYLCASSSQLGAARETQYFGPGTRLLVL.

This chain joins TRBV28 and TRBJ1-5; TRBD1 might be the D (6 bases). With 1 base removed from V and 9 bases from J, the gap between germline ends came to 16 bases. The CDR3 runs to 15 residues. Germline CDR1 MDHEN, CDR2 SYDVKM. CDR3 bases: TGTGCCAGCAGTTTATTGGGGGCCTCAGATTGGCCCCAGCATTTT. The encoded protein is CASSLLGASDWPQHF. The full variable domain, its missing parts supplied by reference TRBV28 and TRBJ1-5, is DVKVTQSSRYLVKRTGEKVFLECVQDMDHENMFWYRQDPGLGLRLIYFSYDVKMKEKGDIPEGYSVSREKKERFSLILESASTNQTSMYLCASSLLGASDWPQHFGDGTRLSIL.

A single count supports this clone. This chain uses TRBV7-8 with TRBJ1-2, with TRBD1 identical over 7 bases. From germline, CDR1 is SGHVS and CDR2 FQNEAQ. The CDR3 sequence is 15 residues long. Trimming took 5 bases from V and 6 from J; bases not matched to a gene: 12. The CDR3 DNA sequence: TGTGCCAGCAGCCGTTCCGGGACAGCGCGGAATGGCTACACCTTC. It encodes CASSRSGTARNGYTF.

The chain links TRBV10-3 to TRBJ2-7; 11 nucleotides align to TRBD2. J was trimmed by 6 bases and V by 10 bases; bases with no gene match: 8. The CDR3 totals 13 residues. Germline-derived CDR1 and CDR2 are ENHRY and SYGVKD. This chain's CDR3 is CATGTSGTFEQYF. In DNA form, the CDR3 reads TGTGCCACAGGGACTAGCGGCACCTTCGAGCAGTACTTC.

This sequence joins TRBV19 and TRBJ2-3, with TRBD2 identical over 13 bases. V lost 5 bases to trimming and J lost 8 bases; unmatched junction nucleotides: 7. CDR3 length: 15 amino acids. CDR1 is LNHDA and CDR2 is SQIVND in the germline V gene (reference sequence). CDR3 loop: CASSLGLAGEGTQYF. The CDR3, as DNA: TGTGCCAGTAGTCTAGGACTAGCGGGAGAGGGTACGCAGTATTTT.

V gene TRBV24-1 combines with J gene TRBJ2-5, with 10 bases lining up with TRBD2. Germline V lookup: CDR1 KGHDR, CDR2 SFDVKD. J gave up 2 bases and V 7 bases, and 6 bases lay outside the gene matches. CDR3 length: 15 residues. The CDR3 reads CATRSSGGGQETQYF. DNA of the CDR3: TGTGCCACCAGATCTAGCGGGGGAGGGCAAGAGACCCAGTACTTC.

This clone was seen a handful of times. This rearrangement joins TRBV7-2 to TRBJ2-3, with D perhaps TRBD1 or TRBD2 (5 bases each). The V gene's germline CDR1 is SGHTA and CDR2 FQGNSA. This CDR3 is 14 amino acids long. V was trimmed by 0 bases and J by 4 bases, leaving 8 bases between them. CDR3 nucleotides: TGTGCCAGCAGCTTAGCCCAGGGACCAGATACGCAGTATTTT. Its protein product is CASSLAQGPDTQYF.

The chain employs TRBV9 and TRBJ2-2, with a possible D match to TRBD1 (5 bases). This CDR3 spans 15 amino acids. Trimming removed 4 bases at V and 1 base at J, with 11 bases between. CDR1 and CDR2 from the germline V gene are SGDLS and YYNGEE. The CDR3, as DNA: TGTGCCAGCAGCTCCCAAAGGGGGAACACCGGGGAGCTGTTTTTT. It codes for CASSSQRGNTGELFF.

This clone showed up just once. The chain is built from TRBV29-1 and TRBJ1-5; no clear D gene. V was clipped by 7 bases and J by 2 bases, with 9 bases between them. This CDR3 comprises 12 residues. The germline CDR1 and CDR2 sequences are SQVTM and ANQGSEA. For the CDR3, the DNA is TGCAGCGCTAGGACTGGCAATCAGCCCCAGCATTTT. Its protein is CSARTGNQPQHF.

The V gene is TRBV6-5, the J gene TRBJ1-1; 8 positions agree with TRBD1. This CDR3 comprises 14 residues. J was trimmed by 5 bases and V by 6 bases; bases with no gene match: 8. CDR1 is MNHEY and CDR2 is SVGAGI in the germline V gene. This CDR3 reads CASSPLDRGTEAFF. CDR3 sequence (DNA): TGTGCCAGCAGCCCGTTAGACAGGGGAACTGAAGCTTTCTTT.

The chain recombines TRBV7-3 with TRBJ1-2, with a tentative D call TRBD1 (5 bases). The V gene lost 0 bases and the J gene lost 2 bases, with 10 bases spanning the gap. Germline V gene lookup returns CDR1 SGHTA and CDR2 FQGTGA. CDR3 length equals 15 residues. The CDR3 DNA reads as TGTGCCAGCAGCTTAACGTCAGGGATGAACTATGGCTACACCTTC. It encodes CASSLTSGMNYGYTF. The variable domain in full, with the rest retrieved from reference TRBV7-3 and TRBJ1-2, is GAGVSQTPSNKVTEKGKYVELRCDPISGHTALYWYRQSLGQGPEFLIYFQGTGAADDSGLPNDRFFAVRPEGSVSTLKIQRTERGDSAVYLCASSLTSGMNYGYTFGSGTRLTVV.

This clone showed up just a few times. V and J are TRBV11-2 and TRBJ1-1, with no clear D. Per germline, CDR1 SGHAT and CDR2 FQNNGV. The V end was cut by 3 bases, the J end by 7 bases, with 12 bases between. CDR3 length equals 13 residues. CDR3 region: CASSFGELSEAFF. As DNA, the CDR3 is TGTGCCAGCAGCTTCGGAGAACTAAGTGAAGCTTTCTTT. Complete variable domain (other parts from reference TRBV11-2 and TRBJ1-1): EAGVAQSPRYKIIEKRQSVAFWCNPISGHATLYWYQQILGQGPKLLIQFQNNGVVDDSQLPKDRFSAERLKGVDSTLKIQPAKLEDSAVYLCASSFGELSEAFFGQGTRLTVV.